This is a list of T cell receptor beta chains from one sample in a study of T cell repertoires in cytomegalovirus infection. TCRdb reprocessed the reads with MiXCR, giving one entry per CDR3 protein. Counted here are roughly 990,000 distinct CDR3 sequences, around a third occurring once; the ten biggest clones make up around an eighth. No antigen is known for these receptors. The sample in question was cultured CD8+ T cells from PBMCs, obtained from culture after CMV antigen stimulation. The receptors shown here come from a human donor in good health (CMV status not recorded). Some clones in this sample may be carry-over from other donors' samples. Both conserved end residues are part of each CDR3. Each record gives: D gene, J gene, V gene, clone size, CDR3 DNA, CDR3 protein. D genes are given only for firm matches. Some rows have no size entry. The others give once, few or many, or a class for an expanded clone.

D: -
J: TRBJ2-4
V: TRBV28
size: -
DNA: TGTGCCAGCAGTTCTCGGACAGACGGGGACATTCAGTACTTC
CDR3: CASSSRTDGDIQYF

D: -
J: TRBJ1-2
V: TRBV10-3
size: -
DNA: TGTGCCATCAGGGTTGCTAACTATGGCTACACCTTC
CDR3: CAIRVANYGYTF

D: TRBD2
J: TRBJ2-7
V: TRBV10-2
size: -
DNA: TGCGCCAGCAGAGGACTAGCGGGGGACTCCTACGAGCAGTACTTC
CDR3: CASRGLAGDSYEQYF

D: -
J: TRBJ1-1
V: TRBV4-1
size: few
DNA: TGCGCCAGCAGCCAAATTTCTAACACTGAAGCTTTCTTT
CDR3: CASSQISNTEAFF

D: TRBD1
J: TRBJ1-1
V: TRBV5-4
size: many
DNA: TGTGCCAGCAGCCTAGGACAGGGGGCGAGGGGGAACACTGAAGCTTTCTTT
CDR3: CASSLGQGARGNTEAFF

D: TRBD2
J: TRBJ2-1
V: TRBV7-8
size: many
DNA: TGTGCCAGCAGCCCCCTCGGACTAGACCTTTACAATGAGCAGTTCTTC
CDR3: CASSPLGLDLYNEQFF

D: -
J: TRBJ2-5
V: TRBV6-1
size: -
DNA: TGTGCCAGCAGCGGGGGTGACATGGTGGAAGAGACCCAGTACTTC
CDR3: CASSGGDMVEETQYF

D: TRBD2
J: TRBJ2-1
V: TRBV7-9
size: -
DNA: TGTGCCGACGGCGCGGGGACTAGGAATGAGCAGTTCTTC
CDR3: CADGAGTRNEQFF

D: -
J: TRBJ1-6
V: TRBV10-1
size: -
DNA: TGCGCCAGCAGTGATCGTTGGAATAATTCACCCCTCCACTTT
CDR3: CASSDRWNNSPLHF

D: -
J: TRBJ1-3
V: TRBV5-6
size: once
DNA: TGTGCCAGCAGCCTCGGACAGACCATCTATGAGTACTCTGGAAACACCATATATTTT
CDR3: CASSLGQTIYEYSGNTIYF

D: TRBD1
J: TRBJ1-1
V: TRBV5-1
size: -
DNA: TGCGCCAGCAGCTTGAGGGGACAGATTGAAGCTTTCTTT
CDR3: CASSLRGQIEAFF

D: -
J: TRBJ2-6
V: TRBV24-1
size: few
DNA: TGTGCCACCAGTGATTCCCGGGGCACTGGGGCCAACGTCCTGACTTTC
CDR3: CATSDSRGTGANVLTF

D: -
J: TRBJ1-1
V: TRBV6-5
size: few
DNA: TGTGCCAGCAGTTACGTTCCAGACCCATTGAACACTGAAGCTTTCTTT
CDR3: CASSYVPDPLNTEAFF

D: -
J: TRBJ2-5
V: TRBV6-6
size: once
DNA: TGTGCCAGCAGTTTCCGACCGGGGGAGACCCAGTACTTC
CDR3: CASSFRPGETQYF

D: TRBD2
J: TRBJ2-1
V: TRBV27
size: -
DNA: TGTGCCAGCAGACTCGGGGGGAACAATGAGCAGTTCTTC
CDR3: CASRLGGNNEQFF

D: -
J: TRBJ2-3
V: TRBV5-8
size: -
DNA: TGTGCCAGCAGCTGGGGGGGGCTCAGCACAGATACGCAGTATTTT
CDR3: CASSWGGLSTDTQYF

D: TRBD1
J: TRBJ2-2
V: TRBV10-2
size: -
DNA: TGCGCCAGCCTGGACAGGGCTAACACCGGGGAGCTGTTTTTT
CDR3: CASLDRANTGELFF

D: -
J: TRBJ1-2
V: TRBV7-2
size: many
DNA: TGTGCCAGCAGCTTGGCCAGGAGAGGGGTTAACTATGGCTACACCTTC
CDR3: CASSLARRGVNYGYTF

D: -
J: TRBJ1-1
V: TRBV27
size: -
DNA: TGTGCCAGCAGTTTCTTGAGCGCAGGATTTGGGAACACTGAAGCTTTCTTT
CDR3: CASSFLSAGFGNTEAFF

D: -
J: TRBJ1-6
V: TRBV7-4
size: few
DNA: TGTGCCAGCAGCTCGAAACGGGACACCCCGCAGGTCGCCCTCCACTTT
CDR3: CASSSKRDTPQVALHF

D: -
J: TRBJ1-1
V: TRBV7-2
size: many
DNA: TGTGCCAGCAGCTTAGGGATCGCACAGAACACTGAAGCTTTCTTT
CDR3: CASSLGIAQNTEAFF

D: -
J: TRBJ1-5
V: TRBV6-2/TRBV6-3
size: many
DNA: TGTGCCAGCAGAACCCCGACGGGAGAGGGGGGTCAGCCCCAGCATTTT
CDR3: CASRTPTGEGGQPQHF

D: -
J: TRBJ1-2
V: TRBV6-1
size: few
DNA: TGTGCCAGCAGTGAAGATTCCGGGGCGAAAGGCTACACCTTC
CDR3: CASSEDSGAKGYTF

D: -
J: TRBJ1-2
V: TRBV7-9
size: many
DNA: TGTGCCAGCAGCCCTGGATCTAACTATGGCTACACCTTC
CDR3: CASSPGSNYGYTF

D: -
J: TRBJ1-2
V: TRBV4-1
size: -
DNA: TGTGCCAGCAGCCACGATCCCCAGGGTTTGGACTATGGCTACACCTTC
CDR3: CASSHDPQGLDYGYTF

D: -
J: TRBJ1-2
V: TRBV7-9
size: few
DNA: TGTGCCAGCAGCTTAAGAGGAAGCTACACCTTC
CDR3: CASSLRGSYTF

D: TRBD2
J: TRBJ2-3
V: TRBV5-5
size: few
DNA: TGTGCCAGCAGCTTCGAGCGGGGACGCACAGATACGCAGTATTTT
CDR3: CASSFERGRTDTQYF

D: TRBD2
J: TRBJ2-2
V: TRBV7-2
size: many
DNA: TGTGCCAGCAGAAGGACTAGCGGGGGGGCGACCGGGGAGCTGTTTTTT
CDR3: CASRRTSGGATGELFF

D: -
J: TRBJ2-3
V: TRBV15
size: -
DNA: TGTGCCACCAGCAGTCCCTCCGGTGAAGCTTACAGAGATACGCAGTATTTT
CDR3: CATSSPSGEAYRDTQYF

D: TRBD2
J: TRBJ2-3
V: TRBV7-2
size: many
DNA: TGTGCCAGCAGCTTAAACCGTCATCTAGCGGGGGAGGCGTTGGCGCAGTATTTT
CDR3: CASSLNRHLAGEALAQYF

D: -
J: TRBJ1-4
V: TRBV7-6
size: -
DNA: TGTGCCAGCACCGCGGGGGAGCAGAGGGAAAAACTGTTTTTT
CDR3: CASTAGEQREKLFF

D: -
J: TRBJ2-1
V: TRBV10-3
size: few
DNA: TGTGCCATCAGTGAGCCGGGGCCCGTTGAGCAGTTCTTC
CDR3: CAISEPGPVEQFF

D: -
J: TRBJ2-1
V: TRBV7-6
size: many
DNA: TGTGCCAGCAGCTCGTCTCCCTACAATGAGCAGTTCTTC
CDR3: CASSSSPYNEQFF

D: -
J: TRBJ2-2
V: TRBV7-6
size: -
DNA: TGTGCCAGCAGCTCCCCGGAGGGGGCGAACACCAGGGAGCTGTTTTTT
CDR3: CASSSPEGANTRELFF

D: -
J: TRBJ2-2
V: TRBV6-6
size: few
DNA: TGTGCCAGCAGTTGGACAGCCGCGGACACCGGGGAGCTGTTTTTT
CDR3: CASSWTAADTGELFF

D: -
J: TRBJ1-1
V: TRBV12-3/TRBV12-4
size: -
DNA: TGTGCCAGCACCACCGAGGGGCCCCCTGAAGCTTTCTTT
CDR3: CASTTEGPPEAFF

D: TRBD1
J: TRBJ2-5
V: TRBV6-2/TRBV6-3
size: -
DNA: TGTGCCAGCAGCCTGGGGACAGGCGATGGGACCCAGTACTTC
CDR3: CASSLGTGDGTQYF

D: TRBD1
J: TRBJ2-4
V: TRBV7-2
size: many
DNA: TGTGCCAGCAGCTTGGGGGACAGGATGGTAGCCAAAAACATTCAGTACTTC
CDR3: CASSLGDRMVAKNIQYF

D: TRBD1
J: TRBJ1-2
V: TRBV18
size: -
DNA: TGTGCCAGCTCGGACAGGGGGACAGCGGAGGGCTACACCTTC
CDR3: CASSDRGTAEGYTF

D: -
J: TRBJ2-7
V: TRBV7-8
size: few
DNA: TGTGCCAGCAGCTTCCACAGGACTTACGAGCAGTACTTC
CDR3: CASSFHRTYEQYF

D: TRBD1
J: TRBJ2-3
V: TRBV15
size: -
DNA: TGTGCCACCAGCAGAGGAAACTACCCCCGGGACAGGGGTAGGGATACGCAGTATTTT
CDR3: CATSRGNYPRDRGRDTQYF

D: -
J: TRBJ2-4
V: TRBV12-3/TRBV12-4
size: -
DNA: TGTGCCAGCAGTTTAGCGGAGGTGGGCCCCGACCTAGCCAAAAACATTCAGTACTTC
CDR3: CASSLAEVGPDLAKNIQYF

D: -
J: TRBJ2-1
V: TRBV12-3/TRBV12-4
size: few
DNA: TGTGCCAGCAGTCCGGGAGACTCCTACAATGAGCAGTTCTTC
CDR3: CASSPGDSYNEQFF

D: -
J: TRBJ2-5
V: TRBV7-9
size: many
DNA: TGTGCCAGCAGCTTAGCGTGGATAGGAAGGGATCAAGAGACCCAGTACTTC
CDR3: CASSLAWIGRDQETQYF

D: TRBD1
J: TRBJ2-1
V: TRBV7-9
size: few
DNA: TGTGCCAGCAGCTTCCGGGGACAGGGGGCACATGAGCAGTTCTTC
CDR3: CASSFRGQGAHEQFF

D: -
J: TRBJ2-5
V: TRBV6-2/TRBV6-3
size: -
DNA: TGTGCCAGCAGTGGCGACGACAGGTCCCAAGAGACCCAGTACTTC
CDR3: CASSGDDRSQETQYF

D: -
J: TRBJ2-7
V: TRBV7-4
size: -
DNA: TGTGCCAGCAGCTACACAGGGTCCTCCGAGCAGTACTTC
CDR3: CASSYTGSSEQYF

D: TRBD1
J: TRBJ1-2
V: TRBV5-4
size: many
DNA: TGTGCCAGCAGCTTGGGGGGACAGGGGGCCTTCAACTATGGCTACACCTTC
CDR3: CASSLGGQGAFNYGYTF

D: -
J: TRBJ2-4
V: TRBV4-3
size: few
DNA: TGCGCCAGCAGCCAAGAATCCGTAGCCAAAAACATTCAGTACTTC
CDR3: CASSQESVAKNIQYF

D: -
J: TRBJ2-1
V: TRBV10-3
size: few
DNA: TGTGCCGTCCAACACCCCAAACCATACAATGAGCAGTTCTTC
CDR3: CAVQHPKPYNEQFF

D: -
J: TRBJ1-2
V: TRBV7-6
size: -
DNA: TGTGTCAGCAGGCCACAGGGAGGGTATGGCTACACCTTC
CDR3: CVSRPQGGYGYTF

D: -
J: TRBJ1-3
V: TRBV25-1
size: -
DNA: TGTGCCAGCAGTGATCGATGGGGGGGTGGCGTCGGAAACACCATATATTTT
CDR3: CASSDRWGGGVGNTIYF

D: -
J: TRBJ1-3
V: TRBV4-1
size: -
DNA: TGCGCCAGCAGCCCCCCACAGCGCTCTGGAAACACCATATATTTT
CDR3: CASSPPQRSGNTIYF

D: -
J: TRBJ1-4
V: TRBV18
size: -
DNA: TGTGCCAGCTCACCACCGGGAGGGCGTGAAAAACTGTTTTTT
CDR3: CASSPPGGREKLFF